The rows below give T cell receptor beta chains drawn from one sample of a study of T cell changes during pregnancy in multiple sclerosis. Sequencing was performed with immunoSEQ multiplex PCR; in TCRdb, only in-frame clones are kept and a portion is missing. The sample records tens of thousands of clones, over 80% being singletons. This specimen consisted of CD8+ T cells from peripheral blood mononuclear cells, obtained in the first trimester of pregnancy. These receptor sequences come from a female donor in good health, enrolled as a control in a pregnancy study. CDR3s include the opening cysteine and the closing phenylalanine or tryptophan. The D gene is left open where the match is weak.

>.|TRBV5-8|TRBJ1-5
CASSLDAIAGTQPQHF
TGTGCCAGCAGCTTGGACGCGATTGCGGGGACCCAGCCCCAGCATTTT
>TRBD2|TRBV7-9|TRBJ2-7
CASSLGRGKYEQYF
TGTGCCAGCAGCCTCGGGAGGGGAAAGTACGAGCAGTACTTC
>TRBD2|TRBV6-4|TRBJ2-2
CASSPGRDTGELFF
TGTGCCAGCAGTCCAGGGAGGGACACCGGGGAGCTGTTTTTT
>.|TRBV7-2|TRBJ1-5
CASSFGGVIQPQHF
TGTGCCAGCAGCTTCGGGGGGGTAATTCAGCCCCAGCATTTT
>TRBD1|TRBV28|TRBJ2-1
CASSQAGTGYNEQFF
TGTGCCAGCAGTCAAGCCGGGACAGGGTACAATGAGCAGTTCTTC
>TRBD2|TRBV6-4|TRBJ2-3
CASSELGLVTDTQYF
TGTGCCAGCAGTGAATTGGGACTAGTAACAGATACGCAGTATTTT
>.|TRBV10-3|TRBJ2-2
CAIRRGRGNTGELFF
TGTGCCATCAGGCGGGGGCGCGGGAACACCGGGGAGCTGTTTTTT
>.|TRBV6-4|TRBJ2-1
CASSDSTGAYNEQFF
TGTGCCAGCAGTGACTCGACAGGAGCCTACAATGAGCAGTTCTTC
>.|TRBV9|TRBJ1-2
CASTAQGYGYTF
TGTGCCAGCACCGCCCAGGGCTATGGCTACACCTTC
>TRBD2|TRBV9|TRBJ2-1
CASSHRQREPNEQFF
TGTGCCAGCAGCCACCGCCAGCGGGAGCCGAATGAGCAGTTCTTC
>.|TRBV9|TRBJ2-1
CASSVRYGGLYNEQFF
TGTGCCAGCAGCGTGAGGTACGGAGGGCTCTACAATGAGCAGTTCTTC
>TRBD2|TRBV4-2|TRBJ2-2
CASSHGGGRNYFTGELFF
TGTGCCAGCAGCCACGGGGGGGGACGCAACTATTTTACCGGGGAGCTGTTTTTT
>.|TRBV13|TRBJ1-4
CASSRRRGIRTNEKLFF
TGTGCCAGCAGCCGGAGGAGGGGCATCCGAACTAATGAAAAACTGTTTTTT
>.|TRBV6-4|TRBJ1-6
CASSRGDNSPLHF
TGTGCCAGCAGCAGGGGTGACAATTCACCCCTCCACTTT
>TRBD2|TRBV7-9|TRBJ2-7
CATTGDYIYEQYF
TGTGCCACCACCGGGGACTACATTTACGAGCAGTACTTC
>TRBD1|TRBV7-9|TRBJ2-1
CASSFPGQSHNEQFF
TGTGCCAGCAGCTTTCCGGGACAGTCACACAATGAGCAGTTCTTC